This T cell receptor (beta chain) was identified in a study of T cell responses to AZD1222 COVID-19 vaccine. General study points: The study reported that nearly half of spike-specific TCRs target unmutated variant regions. A mostly white British donor set with more females was recruited, and clonal diversity was possibly underestimated. Without day 14 samples, only post-peak T cell repertoires were studied.

As to this clone: Its antigen is not known.

TCRdb's table, derived via immunoSEQ multiplex PCR, lists solely in-frame clones and lacks some. The table has 150,000 to 200,000 clones, 85% to 95% seen once. Germline trimming cut 5 bases from V and 1 base from J; bases unmatched to any gene: 14. Germline V gives CDR1 WNHNN, CDR2 SYGVQD (reference sequence). This CDR3 spans 19 amino acids. The source was peripheral blood, collected on day 0 of AZD1222 vaccination. This TCR was recovered from an adult in good health. The genes are TRBV10-1 and TRBJ2-2, with TRBD1 matching 9 bases. CDR3: CASSPTPGQGSENTGELFF. CDR3 nucleotide sequence: TGCGCCAGCAGTCCAACGCCGGGACAGGGATCCGAGAACACCGGGGAGCTGTTTTTT.